Below are 20 T cell receptor beta chains sequenced from a single sample in a study of blood T cell repertoires in COVID-19. Produced via immunoSEQ multiplex PCR; TCRdb's table is partial and in-frame only. The table shows about 150,000 clones, with under 90% occurring only once. Material for sequencing was PBMCs or T cells enriched from blood (not recorded which). Every receptor here comes from a woman in her fifties or sixties who had recovered from COVID-19.

J is TRBJ2-5 and V is TRBV28; no clear D gene. This CDR3 has 12 amino acids. The V gene's germline CDR1 is MDHEN and CDR2 SYDVKM. Trimming left V 5 bases short and J 3 bases short, with 7 bases between. CDR3 amino acids: CASSATKETQYF. For the CDR3, the DNA is TGTGCCAGCAGTGCTACCAAAGAGACCCAGTACTTC.

The chain combines TRBV7-2 with TRBJ2-2; D might be TRBD1 (5 bases). Trimming pared 2 bases from V and 0 bases from J, leaving 13 bases between. CDR3 size: 17 residues. Germline-derived CDR1 and CDR2 are SGHTA and FQGNSA. The chain's CDR3 is CASSLRGTAANTGELFF. The CDR3 nucleotides read TGTGCCAGCAGCTTAAGGGGAACCGCTGCGAACACCGGGGAGCTGTTTTTT.

A note on this clone: One end of the junction does not line up with germline, which may come from a read error. This chain links TRBV7-7 with TRBJ2-1; TRBD2 matches at 15 bases. Germline CDR1 is SSHAT and CDR2 is FNYEAQ (reference sequence). The CDR3 covers 16 residues. CDR3 coding DNA: TGTGCTAGCAGCCCAGCCGGGACTAGCGGGAGGAGTGAGCAGTTCTTC. Amino acid sequence: CASSPAGTSGRSEQFF.

The chain recombines TRBV10-3 with TRBJ2-5, with 8 nucleotides matching TRBD2. Trimming removed 3 bases from V and 3 bases from J; junction bases left unmatched: 6. Germline CDR1 is ENHRY and CDR2 is SYGVKD. The CDR3 covers 15 residues. The CDR3 here is CAISDRTSGKETQYF. CDR3 bases: TGTGCCATCAGTGACCGAACTAGCGGCAAAGAGACCCAGTACTTC.

The DNA of the CDR3 is TGCAGCGTTAAAGGACAAGCGGGGGGGAATACGCAGTATTTT. Protein sequence: CSVKGQAGGNTQYF. J is TRBJ2-3 and V is TRBV29-1; the match to TRBD2 covers 10 bases. Germline CDR1 SQVTM, CDR2 ANQGSEA. The CDR3 is 14 residues long. J lost 7 bases, V lost 5 bases, and 9 bases had no gene match.

The V and J genes are TRBV7-6 and TRBJ2-1; TRBD2 matches at 7 bases. The CDR3 sequence is 13 residues long. The J segment lost 9 bases and the V segment lost 1 base, leaving 3 bases of the junction unmatched. Germline CDR1 and CDR2: SGHVS and FNYEAQ. In DNA form, the CDR3 reads TGTGCCAGCAGCTTAGGGACTAGATTTGAGCAGTTCTTC. Protein sequence: CASSLGTRFEQFF.

This clone has just a few counts. This chain connects TRBV7-2 to TRBJ2-7; TRBD2 agrees at 8 bases. Germline CDR1 reads SGHTA; CDR2 reads FQGNSA. J was trimmed by 4 bases and V by 5 bases; bases with no gene match: 4. This CDR3 has 13 amino acids. CDR3 DNA sequence: TGTGCCAGCAGCCCACGGGGGGGTTACGAGCAGTACTTC. Translation: CASSPRGGYEQYF.

The chain combines TRBV6-5 with TRBJ1-4, with 7 positions matching TRBD1. V trimming: 10 bases; J trimming: 4 bases; junction bases outside the gene matches: 12. The length of the CDR3 is 15 residues. From germline, CDR1 is MNHEY and CDR2 SVGAGI. CDR3 bases: TGTGCCACCAAAGACAGGGCCCTACTTAATGAAAAACTGTTTTTT. It translates to CATKDRALLNEKLFF.

The DNA for the CDR3 is TGCGCCAGCGGCGGACTAGCGGGGGGAGTGGATGAGCAGTTCTTC. Translation gives CASGGLAGGVDEQFF. This chain links TRBV4-3 with TRBJ2-1; 14 bases match TRBD2. This CDR3 spans 15 amino acids. Looked up from germline, CDR1 is LGHNA and CDR2 is YSLEER. V was pared by 8 bases and J by 8 bases, with 8 bases of the junction left unmatched.

This chain links TRBV19 with TRBJ2-2; 7 bases line up with TRBD2. This CDR3 spans 15 amino acids. The V gene end was trimmed by 7 bases and the J gene end by 5 bases; junction bases not matched to a gene: 10. Germline V gene sequence: CDR1 LNHDA, CDR2 SQIVND (reference sequence). CDR3 bases: TGTGCCAGTACCCCCGGCGGGAGAGGTACCGGGGAGCTGTTTTTT. This sequence encodes CASTPGGRGTGELFF.

This clone has a count of ten or more. This chain links TRBV6-5 with TRBJ2-7, with unresolved D. Trimming removed 6 bases at V and 3 bases at J, with 9 bases between. CDR3 size: 12 residues. Germline CDR1 and CDR2: MNHEY and SVGAGI. The CDR3 protein is CASSSQIYEQYF. CDR3 nucleotides: TGTGCCAGCAGCTCTCAGATCTACGAGCAGTACTTC.

V gene TRBV11-3 combines with J gene TRBJ2-5, with D perhaps TRBD1 (6 bases). V was shortened by 5 bases and J by 0 bases, with 7 bases between the two germline ends. This CDR3 spans 13 amino acids. CDR1 is SGHNT and CDR2 is YENEEA in the germline V gene. CDR3 protein: CASSPGDQETQYF. As DNA, the CDR3 is TGTGCCAGCAGCCCAGGGGACCAAGAGACCCAGTACTTC.

As DNA, the CDR3 is TGTGCCAGCAGGCTTGTCGGACAGGGGAATGAAAAACTGTTTTTT. This sequence encodes CASRLVGQGNEKLFF. This rearrangement joins TRBV6-5 to TRBJ1-4, with TRBD1 matching 9 bases. Germline V gene data show CDR1 as MNHEY and CDR2 as SVGAGI. V shed 6 bases and J 5 bases; nucleotides not matched to a gene: 7. The CDR3 totals 15 residues.

This clone was observed a handful of times. The rearrangement joins TRBV4-2 to TRBJ1-1; TRBD1 might be the D (6 bases). Trimming pared 0 bases from V and 5 bases from J, leaving 19 bases between. Germline lookup yields CDR1 LGHNA and CDR2 YNFKEQ. The CDR3 is 17 residues long. This chain's CDR3 is CASSQEGVGAQGTEAFF. Written as DNA, the CDR3 is TGTGCCAGCAGCCAAGAAGGTGTAGGGGCCCAGGGGACTGAAGCTTTCTTT.

CDR3 nucleotide sequence: TGTGCCAGTTGCAGGTACAGTCAGCCCCAGCATTTT. Its protein is CASCRYSQPQHF. The chain recombines TRBV19 with TRBJ1-5; D remains unclear. The CDR3 totals 12 residues. Germline V gene data show CDR1 as LNHDA and CDR2 as SQIVND (reference sequence). V was cut by 8 bases and J by 6 bases, with 11 bases left in between.

The genes are TRBV18 and TRBJ2-2; D unclear. Germline-derived CDR1 and CDR2 are KGHSH and LQKENI. V lost 0 bases and J lost 6, with 8 bases in between. The CDR3 extends over 14 amino acids. In DNA, the CDR3 is TGTGCCAGCTCACCACCGAGTTTGCCCGGGGAGCTGTTTTTT. Amino acid sequence: CASSPPSLPGELFF.

The chain recombines TRBV2 with TRBJ2-1, with TRBD1 as a possible D gene (6 bases). The CDR3 totals 14 residues. Germline CDR1 is SNHLY and CDR2 is FYNNEI. V was shortened by 2 bases and J by 6 bases, with 11 bases between the two germline ends. CDR3 DNA sequence: TGTGCCAGCAGTGAATTGAGACAGGTCAATGAGCAGTTCTTC. Protein: CASSELRQVNEQFF.

V and J are TRBV29-1 and TRBJ2-1, with D tentatively TRBD2 (6 bases). The CDR3 spans 13 residues. Germline CDR1 and CDR2: SQVTM and ANQGSEA. V was shortened by 7 bases and J by 7 bases, with 17 bases between the two germline ends. The CDR3: CSATIRELNEQFF. The CDR3 DNA sequence: TGCAGCGCAACAATCCGGGAGCTTAATGAGCAGTTCTTC.

J is TRBJ2-3 and V is TRBV6-5, with TRBD1 identical over 9 bases. The germline gives CDR1 MNHEY, CDR2 SVGAGI. V lost 0 bases and J lost 7; bases outside the gene matches: 5. The CDR3 has 15 residues. CDR3 in DNA: TGTGCCAGCAGTTACTCCTCGACAGGGGGATATACGCAGTATTTT. Translated: CASSYSSTGGYTQYF.

This clone has just one count. The V call is TRBV19, the J call TRBJ1-5; 8 nucleotides agree with TRBD1. V gave up 2 bases and J gave up 3 bases; unmatched junction bases: 6. CDR3 length: 16 residues. The germline V gene encodes CDR1 LNHDA and CDR2 SQIVND (reference sequence). DNA for the CDR3: TGTGCCAGTAGTATAACCGGGACAGGTTCCAATCAGCCCCAGCATTTT. Translating it yields CASSITGTGSNQPQHF.